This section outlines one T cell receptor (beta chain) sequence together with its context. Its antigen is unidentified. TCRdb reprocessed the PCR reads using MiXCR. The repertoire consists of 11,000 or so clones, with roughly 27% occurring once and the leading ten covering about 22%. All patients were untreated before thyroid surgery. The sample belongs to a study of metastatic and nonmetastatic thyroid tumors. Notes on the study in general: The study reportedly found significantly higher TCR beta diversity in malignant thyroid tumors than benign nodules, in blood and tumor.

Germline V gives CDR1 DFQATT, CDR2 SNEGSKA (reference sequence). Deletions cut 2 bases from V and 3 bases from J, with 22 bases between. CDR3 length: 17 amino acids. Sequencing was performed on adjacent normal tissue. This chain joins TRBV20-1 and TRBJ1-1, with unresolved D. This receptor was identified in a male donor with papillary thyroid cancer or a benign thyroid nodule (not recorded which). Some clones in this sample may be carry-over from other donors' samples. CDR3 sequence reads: CSARNEGPLLIYTEAFF. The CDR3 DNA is TGCAGTGCTAGAAATGAGGGCCCCCTCCTAATATACACTGAAGCTTTCTTT.